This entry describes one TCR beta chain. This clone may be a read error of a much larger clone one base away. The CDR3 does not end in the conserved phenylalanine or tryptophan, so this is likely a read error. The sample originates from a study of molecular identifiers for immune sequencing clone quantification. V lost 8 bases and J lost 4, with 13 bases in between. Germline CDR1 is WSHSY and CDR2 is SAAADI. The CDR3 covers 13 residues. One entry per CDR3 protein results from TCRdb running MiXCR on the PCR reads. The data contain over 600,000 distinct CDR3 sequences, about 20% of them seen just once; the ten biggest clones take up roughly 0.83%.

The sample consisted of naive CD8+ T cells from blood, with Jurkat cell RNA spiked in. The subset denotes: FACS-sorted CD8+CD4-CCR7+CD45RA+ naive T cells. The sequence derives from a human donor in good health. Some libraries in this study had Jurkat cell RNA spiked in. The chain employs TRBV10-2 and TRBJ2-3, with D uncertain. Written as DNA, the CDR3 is TGCGCCAGCTCGAGCCCTTGGTCAGATACGCAGTATTCT. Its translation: CASSSPWSDTQYS.